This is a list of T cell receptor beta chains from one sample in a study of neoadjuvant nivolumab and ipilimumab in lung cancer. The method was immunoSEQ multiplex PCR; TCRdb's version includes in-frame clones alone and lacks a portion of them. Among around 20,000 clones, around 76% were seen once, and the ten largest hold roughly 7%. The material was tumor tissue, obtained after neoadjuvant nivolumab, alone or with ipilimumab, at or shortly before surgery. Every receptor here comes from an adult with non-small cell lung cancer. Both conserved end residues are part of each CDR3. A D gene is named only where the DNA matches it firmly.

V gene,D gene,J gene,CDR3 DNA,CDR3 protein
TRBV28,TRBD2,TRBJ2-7,TGTGCCAGCAGTTTATTCGGTAGCGGGAGGGCCTCCTACGAGCAGTACTTC,CASSLFGSGRASYEQYF
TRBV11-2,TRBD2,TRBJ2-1,TGTGCCAGCAGCCCCAGGGGCGGGAGGGCTTACAATGAGCAGTTCTTC,CASSPRGGRAYNEQFF
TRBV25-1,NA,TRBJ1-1,TGTGCCAGCAGTGAATTGGGGGGGACTGAAGCTTTCTTT,CASSELGGTEAFF
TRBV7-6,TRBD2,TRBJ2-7,TGTGCCAGCAGCCCACTGCTACTAGCGGGGGGGTACGAGCAGTACTTC,CASSPLLLAGGYEQYF
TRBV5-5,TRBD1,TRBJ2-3,TGTGCCAGCAGCTTGGTCGGGTCGGGACAGGGACGAGATACGCAGTATTTT,CASSLVGSGQGRDTQYF
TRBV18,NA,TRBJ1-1,TGTGCCAGCTCGCAACAGACTAACACTGAAGCTTTCTTT,CASSQQTNTEAFF
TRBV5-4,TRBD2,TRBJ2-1,TGTGCCAGCAGCCCGGGGACTAGCGGGAGGGCTCATATACAGTTCTTC,CASSPGTSGRAHIQFF
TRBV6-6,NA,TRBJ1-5,TGTGCCAGCAGTTACTCCGACAGGCTTAGCAATCAGCCCCAGCATTTT,CASSYSDRLSNQPQHF
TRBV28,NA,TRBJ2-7,TGTGCCAGCAACCTCGGGGGAACCTACGAGCAGTACTTC,CASNLGGTYEQYF
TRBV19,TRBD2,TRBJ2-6,TGTGCCAGTAATAAGGGGACTACCACCTCTGGGGCCAACGTCCTGACTTTC,CASNKGTTTSGANVLTF
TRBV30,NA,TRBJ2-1,TGTGCCTGGAGTGTCCGGGACTCCCAAGGCGAGCAGTTCTTC,CAWSVRDSQGEQFF
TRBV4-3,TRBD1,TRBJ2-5,TGCGCCAGCAGCCAAGATCTGGACAGGCCCATGTCCTGGGAGACCCAGTACTTC,CASSQDLDRPMSWETQYF
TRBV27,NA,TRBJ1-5,TGTGCCAGCAGTCCAACAGGCCTCGTAAGCCCGCCAGTAAATCAGCCCCAGCATTTT,CASSPTGLVSPPVNQPQHF
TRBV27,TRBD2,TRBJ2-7,TGTGCCAGCAGGGGGGGGACTTCGTATTACGAGCAGTACTTC,CASRGGTSYYEQYF
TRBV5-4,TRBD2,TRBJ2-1,TGTGCCAGCAGCCCCTTAGCGGGAGGAAGGGATGAGCAGTTCTTC,CASSPLAGGRDEQFF
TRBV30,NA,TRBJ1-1,TGTGCCTGGAGTCCCCTCTCAGGGTGGAACACTGAAGCTTTCTTT,CAWSPLSGWNTEAFF
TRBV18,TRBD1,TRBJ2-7,TGTGCCAGCTTACCGGGACAGGGATCCTACGAGCAGTACTTC,CASLPGQGSYEQYF